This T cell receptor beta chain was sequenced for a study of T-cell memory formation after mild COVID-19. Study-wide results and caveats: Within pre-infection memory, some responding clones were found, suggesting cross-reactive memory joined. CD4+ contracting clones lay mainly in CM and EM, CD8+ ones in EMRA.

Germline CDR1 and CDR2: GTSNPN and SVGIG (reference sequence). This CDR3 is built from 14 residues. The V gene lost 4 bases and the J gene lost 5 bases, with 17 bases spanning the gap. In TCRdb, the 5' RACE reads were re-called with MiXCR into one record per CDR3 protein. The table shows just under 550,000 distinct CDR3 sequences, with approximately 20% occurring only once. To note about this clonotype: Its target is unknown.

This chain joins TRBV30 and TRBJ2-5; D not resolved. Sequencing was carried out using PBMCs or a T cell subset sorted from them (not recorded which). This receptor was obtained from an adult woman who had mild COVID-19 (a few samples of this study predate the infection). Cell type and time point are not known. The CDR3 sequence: CAWTLAGTGETQYF. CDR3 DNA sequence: TGTGCCTGGACTCTGGCAGGCACTGGGGAGACCCAGTACTTC.